One sample yielded the 20 T cell receptor beta chains listed below, sequenced in a study of vaccination and CD4 T cells after COVID-19. Treatment reported: roughly ten-day PBMC culture with coronavirus spike peptide pools or control peptides (ViraFEST assay). What these receptors recognize is not known. CD4+ T cells that had been cultured provided DNA sequenced with the Oncomine TCR Beta short-read assay. TCRdb recomputed calls from the PCR reads with MiXCR, one row per CDR3 protein. Of approximately 11,000 distinct CDR3 sequences in the sample, around three fifths were seen once. Sequencing was performed on CD4+ T cells from blood, cultured in vitro. The receptors here all came from a human donor who had recovered from COVID-19.

The rearrangement uses TRBV28 and TRBJ2-2, with 10 bases that match TRBD1. After removal of 6 bases from V and 9 bases from J, the junction contained 10 bases not matched to a gene. The CDR3 length is 15 residues. CDR1 is MDHEN and CDR2 is SYDVKM in the germline V gene. CDR3 nucleotide sequence: TGTGCCAGCAGGCTGGGACAGGGGACGTACAGGGAGCTGTTTTTT. This sequence encodes CASRLGQGTYRELFF.

The chain joins TRBV12-3 or TRBV12-4 to TRBJ1-2; 7 bases match TRBD1. CDR3 length: 14 amino acids. Losses at the gene ends were 5 bases for V and 8 bases for J; bases not matched to a gene: 11. The DNA of the CDR3 is TGTGCCAGCAGTATACAGGGACAGAGAAAGGGCTACACCTTC. Translated, it gives CASSIQGQRKGYTF.

The gene calls are TRBV27 and TRBJ2-5; D remains unclear. Trimming pared 3 bases from V and 6 bases from J, leaving 8 bases between. This CDR3 comprises 12 residues. Germline loops: CDR1 MNHEY, CDR2 SMNVEV (reference sequence). For the CDR3, the DNA is TGTGCCAGCAGTTTTGCTACGAAGACCCAGTACTTC. This sequence encodes CASSFATKTQYF.

The V and J genes are TRBV7-8 and TRBJ2-5; D remains unclear. The germline CDR1 and CDR2 sequences are SGHVS and FQNEAQ. Trimming removed 5 bases from V and 2 bases from J, with 9 bases in between. The CDR3 sequence is 13 residues long. CDR3 in DNA: TGTGCCAGCAGCCCGGTCCGGCAAGAGACCCAGTACTTC. Its protein product is CASSPVRQETQYF.

The genes are TRBV20-1 and TRBJ2-3; no firm D call. This CDR3 region has 13 residues. V was trimmed by 5 bases and J by 15 bases, leaving 24 bases between them. The germline CDR1 and CDR2 sequences are DFQATT and SNEGSKA (reference sequence). The CDR3 is CSAPSPLMDRVYF. The DNA for the CDR3 is TGCAGTGCTCCCAGCCCCCTAATGGACCGTGTATATTTT.

The V and J genes are TRBV7-9 and TRBJ2-1, with 8 positions matching TRBD2. CDR1 is SEHNR and CDR2 is FQNEAQ in the germline V gene (reference sequence). This CDR3 spans 16 amino acids. V lost 5 bases to trimming and J lost 3 bases; unmatched junction nucleotides: 9. The CDR3 sequence is CASSPRSAGDYNEQFF. CDR3 nucleotides: TGTGCCAGCAGCCCCCGTTCAGCGGGGGACTACAATGAGCAGTTCTTC.

This chain connects TRBV7-2 to TRBJ2-2; 7 bases are shared with TRBD2. V shed 1 base, J shed 6 bases, and the junction held 8 bases outside the gene matches. Germline V CDR1 and CDR2: SGHTA, FQGNSA. This CDR3 spans 16 amino acids. The CDR3 bases are TGTGCCAGCAGCTTAGGGGGCCGGCTAGCGGCCGGGGAGCTGTTTTTT. This codes for CASSLGGRLAAGELFF.

CDR3 in amino acids: CATSSDSYNEQFF. DNA of the CDR3: TGTGCCACCAGTTCGGACAGCTACAATGAGCAGTTCTTC. This rearrangement joins TRBV24-1 to TRBJ2-1, with D possibly being TRBD1 (6 bases). This CDR3 contains 13 residues. V was shortened by 6 bases and J by 3 bases, with 8 bases between the two germline ends. Germline V gene data show CDR1 as KGHDR and CDR2 as SFDVKD.

The chain uses TRBV2 and TRBJ1-5, with TRBD1 identical over 8 bases. The trim removed 7 bases at V and 4 bases at J, leaving 9 bases unmatched. Germline V CDR1 and CDR2: SNHLY, FYNNEI. The CDR3 extends over 15 amino acids. The CDR3 region has the DNA TGTGCCAGCATCAGGACAGGGAGGAAGAATCAGCCCCAGCATTTT. Its translation is CASIRTGRKNQPQHF.

This clonotype was detected only a few times. The CDR3 nucleotides are TGCAGTGCCCAGGACGGAGATACGCAGTATTTT. This translates into CSAQDGDTQYF. The V call is TRBV20-1, the J call TRBJ2-3; D unresolved. V lost 6 bases, J lost 5 bases, and 9 bases lay in between. This CDR3 spans 11 amino acids. The germline V gene has CDR1 DFQATT and CDR2 SNEGSKA (reference sequence).

The table lists this clonotype with a few counts. This chain uses TRBV7-2 with TRBJ1-1; 8 bases fit TRBD1. J was trimmed by 5 bases and V by 3 bases; bases with no gene match: 5. The CDR3 is 14 residues long. Germline V gene sequence: CDR1 SGHTA, CDR2 FQGNSA. CDR3: CASSLQGARTEAFF. CDR3 bases: TGTGCCAGCAGCTTGCAGGGGGCAAGGACTGAAGCTTTCTTT.

The chain recombines TRBV19 with TRBJ2-3; 7 bases line up with TRBD2. V trimming: 3 bases; J trimming: 1 base; junction bases outside the gene matches: 4. The CDR3 sequence is 15 residues long. Germline V gene lookup returns CDR1 LNHDA and CDR2 SQIVND (reference sequence). The CDR3 here is CASSIGGERTDTQYF. CDR3 nucleotides: TGTGCCAGTAGTATTGGGGGGGAGCGCACAGATACGCAGTATTTT.

This clonotype turned up a few times. This chain joins TRBV10-3 and TRBJ1-5; tentative D call: TRBD1 (6 bases). The length of the CDR3 is 13 residues. V dropped 3 bases and J dropped 5 bases, with 8 bases sitting between them. CDR1 and CDR2 (germline): ENHRY, SYGVKD. The CDR3 DNA sequence: TGTGCCATCAGTGAAAGGGGGTATCAGCCCCAGCATTTT. Its translation: CAISERGYQPQHF.

The chain links TRBV7-2 to TRBJ1-4; perhaps TRBD1 as D (5 bases). Germline-derived CDR1 and CDR2 are SGHTA and FQGNSA. CDR3 length: 14 residues. With 5 bases removed from V and 2 bases from J, the gap between germline ends came to 9 bases. The chain's CDR3 is CASSEDSTNEKLFF. Here the CDR3 DNA reads TGTGCCAGCAGCGAAGACAGCACTAATGAAAAACTGTTTTTT.

A single count supports this clonotype. CDR3 sequence (DNA): TGTGCCACCAGCAGAAAACTACCGGGACCCTGGGGGGAGACCCAGTACTTC. This encodes CATSRKLPGPWGETQYF. The chain recombines TRBV15 with TRBJ2-5; either TRBD1 or TRBD2 may supply D (5 bases each). The CDR3 is 17 residues long. Trimming pared 2 bases from V and 5 bases from J, leaving 21 bases between. Germline CDR1 is LNHNV and CDR2 is YYDKDF (reference sequence).

This clonotype has a handful of counts. The chain combines TRBV10-2 with TRBJ1-1; 8 bases are shared with TRBD1. CDR1 is WSHSY, CDR2 SAAADI, per germline. The CDR3 covers 16 residues. V was clipped by 10 bases and J by 1 base; unmatched bases: 14. Here the CDR3 reads CATQRGQAVTNTEAFF. CDR3 DNA sequence: TGCGCCACCCAGAGGGGACAGGCGGTTACGAACACTGAAGCTTTCTTT.

J is TRBJ2-3 and V is TRBV20-1, with no clear D. Germline V gene data show CDR1 as DFQATT and CDR2 as SNEGSKA (reference sequence). The V and J ends lost 3 bases and 0 bases respectively, with 4 bases between them. The CDR3 is 12 amino acids. CDR3 coding DNA: TGCAGTGCTAGGACTAGCACAGATACGCAGTATTTT. Its translation: CSARTSTDTQYF.

This clonotype was detected only once. The gene calls are TRBV10-1 and TRBJ2-7; no reliable D call. The CDR3 consists of 13 residues. The V end was cut by 2 bases, the J end by 6 bases, with 11 bases between. The germline gives CDR1 WNHNN, CDR2 SYGVQD (reference sequence). CDR3 in DNA: TGCGCCAGCAGTGAGGGGGTTAGGAGCGAGCAGTACTTC. It is translated as CASSEGVRSEQYF.

The chain links TRBV20-1 to TRBJ2-7; D remains ambiguous. The germline V gene has CDR1 DFQATT and CDR2 SNEGSKA (reference sequence). The length of the CDR3 is 12 residues. V lost 2 bases to trimming and J lost 2 bases, with 7 bases between them. CDR3 sequence reads: CSARRVPYEQYF. The CDR3 nucleotides are TGCAGTGCTAGAAGGGTACCCTACGAGCAGTACTTC.

The V call is TRBV6-2 or TRBV6-3, the J call TRBJ1-5; TRBD1 is a possible D gene (5 bases). The V end was cut by 0 bases, the J end by 8 bases, with 14 bases between. CDR3 size: 15 residues. CDR1 MNHEY and CDR2 SVGEGT come from the germline V gene. The CDR3 here is CASSYSGVSGEPQHF. CDR3 DNA: TGTGCCAGCAGTTACTCGGGGGTCTCGGGGGAGCCCCAGCATTTT.